The entry below gives a single T cell receptor beta chain sequence along with its context. This sample was included in a study of shared clonotypes between healthy human individuals. This CDR3 comprises 15 residues. V dropped 1 base and J dropped 5; count of bases not matched to a gene: 8. From germline, CDR1 is SNHLY and CDR2 FYNNEI. Sequencing was performed with immunoSEQ multiplex PCR; in TCRdb, only in-frame clones are kept and a portion is missing. Among about 580,000 clones listed, about 98% were seen once. Naive CD8 cells were CD45RO-negative, positively selected for CCR7, excluding terminally differentiated effector memory CD45RA+ cells.

The clonotype originates from a man aged 30 to 45 in good health. The rearrangement joins TRBV2 to TRBJ2-7; 7 nucleotides match TRBD2. The sequencing input was naive CD8+ T cells sorted from blood. DNA for the CDR3: TGTGCCAGCAGTGAAGTAGAGGGACTAATCCACGAGCAGTACTTC. This sequence encodes CASSEVEGLIHEQYF.